Listed below are T cell receptor beta chains from one sample, sequenced in a study of T cell changes during pregnancy in multiple sclerosis. Method: immunoSEQ multiplex PCR; TCRdb's copy keeps in-frame clones and lacks some. The data hold approximately 40,000 clones, with about 85% observed a single time. The source was CD4+ T cells from peripheral blood mononuclear cells, collected in the second trimester of pregnancy. The origin of the receptors is a female donor with multiple sclerosis, enrolled in a pregnancy study. The CDR3 runs from the conserved cysteine through the conserved F or W. Fields, in order: D gene, clone size, V gene, J gene, CDR3 DNA, CDR3 protein. The D gene is left open where the match is weak. Clone size appears in some rows only: once, few, many, or a class for an expanded clone.

>TRBD2|few|TRBV7-9|TRBJ2-1
TGTGCCAGCAGCCCGCGACTAGCGGGAAATGACAATGAGCAGTTCTTC
CASSPRLAGNDNEQFF
>TRBD1|few|TRBV29-1|TRBJ2-7
TGCAGCGTTGGGGGGACAGGTTCCTACGAGCAGTACTTC
CSVGGTGSYEQYF
>.|.|TRBV5-4|TRBJ2-1
TGTGCCAGCAGCTTGGACTTCAATGAGCAGTTCTTC
CASSLDFNEQFF
>.|.|TRBV5-6|TRBJ2-1
TGTGCCAGCACGCGGGCGGGCGGGACCGACAATGAGCAGTTCTTC
CASTRAGGTDNEQFF
>TRBD1|.|TRBV10-1|TRBJ1-1
TGCGCCAGCAGTGAGGGGGACCGGGACAGGGAGGTAAATGAAGCTTTCTTT
CASSEGDRDREVNEAFF
>TRBD2|.|TRBV9|TRBJ2-7
TGTGCCAGCAGCGTAGGGGTTAGCGGGATCGGACCGGGTGAGCAGTACTTC
CASSVGVSGIGPGEQYF
>.|.|TRBV4-2|TRBJ2-2
TGTGCCAGCAGCCAAGATCTTCTGGGAGTCGGAGGGGAGCTGTTTTTT
CASSQDLLGVGGELFF
>TRBD2|.|TRBV27|TRBJ2-3
TGTGCCAGCAGTGACGGACTAGCGGGAGTTTCCACAGATACGCAGTATTTT
CASSDGLAGVSTDTQYF
>.|.|TRBV28|TRBJ2-1
TGTGCCAGCAGCATAAGTAGCGGTCGAAGCTCCTACAATGAGCAGTTCTTC
CASSISSGRSSYNEQFF
>.|few|TRBV15|TRBJ2-7
TGTGCCACCAGACTAGACTATCTCTACGAGCAGTACTTC
CATRLDYLYEQYF
>.|.|TRBV11-2|TRBJ2-1
TGTGCCAGCAGCTTAGTCTTCCGACAGGCTACCTACAATGAGCAGTTCTTC
CASSLVFRQATYNEQFF
>TRBD2|.|TRBV5-1|TRBJ2-3
TGCGCCAGCAGCGTACCTAGCGGGAGGGACACAGATACGCAGTATTTT
CASSVPSGRDTDTQYF
>.|.|TRBV6-6|TRBJ1-4
TGTGCCAGCAGTTACTCACGGTCTAATGAAAAACTGTTTTTT
CASSYSRSNEKLFF
>TRBD2|.|TRBV28|TRBJ2-2
TGTGCCAGCAGTTTGGGACTATACACCGGGGAGCTGTTTTTT
CASSLGLYTGELFF
>.|.|TRBV7-2|TRBJ1-6
TGTGCCAGCAGCGAAGGACCTAGGGGCCGGTATAATTCACCCCTCCACTTT
CASSEGPRGRYNSPLHF
>TRBD1|.|TRBV7-9|TRBJ1-6
TGTGCCGGTTCTACGGAGGGGGCCAGCCTCCTCCACTTT
CAGSTEGASLLHF
>.|.|TRBV5-1|TRBJ2-1
TGCGCCAGCAGCGGAAACACGGGAGCCTTCAATGAGCAGTTCTTC
CASSGNTGAFNEQFF
>TRBD1|.|TRBV5-1|TRBJ1-1
TGCGCCAGCAGCCTGACAGGGCGGGTAAACCCTGAAGCTTTCTTT
CASSLTGRVNPEAFF
>TRBD2|.|TRBV4-1|TRBJ2-3
TGCGCCAGCAGCCAAGCCCCCCCTGCGGGACTAGCTGCAGATACGCAGTATTTT
CASSQAPPAGLAADTQYF
>.|once|TRBV11-2|TRBJ2-5
TGTGCCAGCAGCTTTGGGACAAAAGAGACCCAGTACTTC
CASSFGTKETQYF